The 20 T cell receptor beta chains given below trace back to one sample, sequenced in a study of beta chain features in type 1 diabetes listed by TCRdb under 2018. Broad study findings and their caveats: A moderate but significant shortening of TCRB CDR3 length was observed in type 1 diabetes patients in all four CD4+ subsets.

The method was the immunoSEQ multiplex PCR assay. The entire isolated RNA was reverse transcribed using the High Capacity cDNA Reverse Transcription Kit, and thus expressed TCRB transcripts were sequenced. Entries here come from immuneACCESS through TCRdb and include only in-frame sequences with V and J called. Some clones fail to appear in such tables; in the studies checked, an unresolved V gene covers under half of the shortfall, and the cause of the remainder is unknown. For this sample the table gives around 650,000 clones, of which roughly an eighth were detected only once. The ten most abundant clones make up 0.095% to 0.15% of the sample. Their recognized antigens are unknown. Sequenced: naive CD4+ T cells from blood. Taken with the paper, the label for cell subset or site translates to: true naive CD4+ T cells. These receptors all stem from a man aged 30 to 39 with type 1 diabetes.

The chain recombines TRBV9 with TRBJ2-2; 7 positions agree with TRBD2. CDR1 and CDR2 from the germline V gene are SGDLS and YYNGEE. V shed 6 bases, J shed 4 bases, and the junction held 6 bases outside the gene matches. There are 14 residues in the CDR3. As DNA, the CDR3 is TGTGCCAGCACCCTAGGCGGGGGCACCGGGGAGCTGTTTTTT. Amino acids: CASTLGGGTGELFF. The complete variable domain, with remaining parts taken from reference TRBV9 and TRBJ2-2, reads DSGVTQTPKHLITATGQRVTLRCSPRSGDLSVYWYQQSLDQGLQFLIQYYNGEERAKGNILERFSAQQFPDLHSELNLSSLELGDSALYFCASTLGGGTGELFFGEGSRLTVL.

A few counts support this clone. The chain employs TRBV7-8 and TRBJ2-4; maybe TRBD1 (6 bases). The CDR3 covers 14 residues. Trimming pared 6 bases from V and 7 bases from J, leaving 16 bases between. CDR1 and CDR2 (germline): SGHVS, FQNEAQ. This CDR3 is CASSSGPQGNIQYF. CDR3 DNA: TGTGCCAGCAGTTCGGGACCCCAGGGGAACATTCAGTACTTC.

A note on this clone: At the DNA level, this CDR3 is encoded by other sequences in the same sample as well. This chain connects TRBV6-5 to TRBJ2-1; D gene unclear. Germline V gene lookup returns CDR1 MNHEY and CDR2 SVGAGI. The CDR3 extends over 14 amino acids. V dropped 0 bases and J dropped 3 bases, with 6 bases sitting between them. As DNA, the CDR3 is TGTGCCAGCAGTTACTCGGGCAGCTACAATGAGCAGTTCTTC. This codes for CASSYSGSYNEQFF.

This chain joins TRBV7-8 and TRBJ2-4; D remains unclear. This CDR3 is built from 18 residues. Germline lookup yields CDR1 SGHVS and CDR2 FQNEAQ. Deletions cut 4 bases from V and 1 base from J, with 20 bases between. The CDR3 bases are TGTGCCAGCAGCTCCAGTAGATCACACACCTTGGCCAAAAACATTCAGTACTTC. Translation: CASSSSRSHTLAKNIQYF.

This clone was counted once. The J gene is TRBJ2-7, the V gene TRBV27; possible D gene TRBD2, 5 bases. Trimming shortened V by 5 bases and J by 6 bases, and 17 bases separated the two germline ends. The CDR3 extends over 14 amino acids. CDR1 is MNHEY, CDR2 SMNVEV, per germline (reference sequence). The chain's CDR3 is CASSPKTGKGEQYF. The CDR3 coding sequence is TGTGCCAGCAGTCCCAAGACGGGGAAGGGCGAGCAGTACTTC.

J is TRBJ1-5 and V is TRBV6-5, with D unclear. CDR3 length: 14 residues. V lost 2 bases to trimming and J lost 7 bases, with 12 bases between them. Germline values: CDR1 MNHEY, CDR2 SVGAGI. CDR3 DNA: TGTGCCAGCAGTTACCACCGTATCGGGCAGCCCCAGCATTTT. Translating it yields CASSYHRIGQPQHF.

This clone was counted a few times. This chain connects TRBV7-2 to TRBJ2-7; D is unresolved. The CDR3 runs 15 residues. The V gene lost 0 bases and the J gene lost 2 bases, with 11 bases spanning the gap. Germline lookup yields CDR1 SGHTA and CDR2 FQGNSA. CDR3 DNA sequence: TGTGCCAGCAGCTTAGCGCTTTCTAACGCCTACGAGCAGTACTTC. Its protein is CASSLALSNAYEQYF.

V usage is TRBV11-2 and J usage is TRBJ1-1; the D is unclear. Trimming shortened V by 0 bases and J by 13 bases, and 18 bases separated the two germline ends. Germline CDR1 SGHAT, CDR2 FQNNGV. The CDR3 runs 14 residues. Written as DNA, the CDR3 is TGTGCCAGCAGCTTAGACCCGACCCGGGTAGGTGGTTTCTTT. As protein: CASSLDPTRVGGFF.

This clone was counted ten times or more. The V and J genes are TRBV29-1 and TRBJ1-2; D gene ambiguous. Germline V gene data show CDR1 as SQVTM and CDR2 as ANQGSEA. The CDR3 runs 11 residues. V gave up 4 bases and J gave up 6 bases, with 9 bases separating them. The CDR3 coding sequence is TGCAGCGTTGGCGGGAAGGATGGCTACACCTTC. Its protein product is CSVGGKDGYTF. The variable domain in full, completed from reference TRBV29-1 and TRBJ1-2, reads SAVISQKPSRDICQRGTSLTIQCQVDSQVTMMFWYRQQPGQSLTLIATANQGSEATYESGFVIDKFPISRPNLTFSTLTVSNMSPEDSSIYLCSVGGKDGYTFGSGTRLTVV.

This clone was seen a handful of times. CDR3 sequence reads: CASSLETGPHTQYF. CDR3 sequence (DNA): TGTGCCAGCAGCTTGGAGACCGGCCCTCATACGCAGTATTTT. The rearrangement joins TRBV5-4 to TRBJ2-3, with D unclear. Trimming took 0 bases from V and 7 from J, leaving 12 bases between them. The CDR3 runs to 14 residues. Germline CDR1 reads SGHNT; CDR2 reads YYREEE (reference sequence).

This clone was recorded a few times. The chain recombines TRBV5-1 with TRBJ1-4; possible D gene TRBD1, 6 bases. Trimming took 2 bases from V and 6 from J, leaving 20 bases between them. The CDR3 runs 17 residues. Germline loops: CDR1 SGHRS, CDR2 YFSETQ. The CDR3 sequence: CASSFSVGGQLDEKLFF. The CDR3 DNA sequence: TGCGCCAGCAGCTTCTCCGTCGGGGGGCAGCTTGATGAAAAACTGTTTTTT.

This clone turned up a few times. This chain connects TRBV4-3 to TRBJ2-1, with D tentatively TRBD1 (6 bases). Germline CDR1 reads LGHNA; CDR2 reads YSLEER. Between the trimmed V and J ends, which lost 5 bases and 12 bases, there was a span of 14 bases. The CDR3 has 12 amino acids. CDR3 loop: CASSINRERQFF. The CDR3 coding sequence is TGCGCCAGCAGCATAAACAGGGAGCGGCAGTTCTTC.

The sample holds a few counts of this clone. The chain joins TRBV13 to TRBJ1-4; 12 bases are shared with TRBD1. From germline, CDR1 is PRHDT and CDR2 FYEKMQ (reference sequence). Trimming at V came to 5 bases and at J to 10 bases, leaving 5 bases not matched to a gene. CDR3 length equals 14 residues. CDR3 sequence (DNA): TGTGCCAGCAGCCGGGACAGGGGGCTCGGAAAACTGTTTTTT. It specifies CASSRDRGLGKLFF.

This clone came up a few times. V and J are TRBV5-1 and TRBJ1-5, with D unclear. The V end was cut by 3 bases, the J end by 2 bases, with 21 bases between. Germline V lookup: CDR1 SGHRS, CDR2 YFSETQ. This CDR3 has 18 amino acids. The CDR3 reads CASSWLPQENDGNQPQHF. In DNA, the CDR3 is TGCGCCAGCAGCTGGCTGCCCCAGGAAAATGACGGCAATCAGCCCCAGCATTTT.

This clone was counted a few times. The CDR3 bases are TGTGCCAGCAGCGTAGGGGATCCAGGGGAGGAAAAACTGTTTTTT. Amino acid sequence: CASSVGDPGEEKLFF. The rearrangement uses TRBV9 and TRBJ1-4, with D tentatively TRBD1 (6 bases). Germline CDR1 reads SGDLS; CDR2 reads YYNGEE. CDR3 length: 15 amino acids. Trimming took 0 bases from V and 8 from J, leaving 14 bases between them.

The chain uses TRBV7-9 and TRBJ1-6; a possible D gene is TRBD1 (5 bases). CDR3 size: 15 residues. The V end lost 5 bases, the J end lost 5 bases, and 13 bases lay between the germline ends. In germline, CDR1 is SEHNR, CDR2 FQNEAQ (reference sequence). This CDR3 is CASSRGTADNSPLHF. The DNA for the CDR3 is TGTGCCAGCAGCCGGGGGACCGCCGATAATTCACCCCTCCACTTT.

This clone has only a few counts. J is TRBJ2-3 and V is TRBV19; 13 bases map to TRBD2. The CDR3 sequence is 15 residues long. Germline values: CDR1 LNHDA, CDR2 SQIVND (reference sequence). V dropped 4 bases and J dropped 3; count of bases not matched to a gene: 1. The CDR3 nucleotides are TGTGCCAGTAGTAAGACTAGCGGGGGGACAGATACGCAGTATTTT. Its translation is CASSKTSGGTDTQYF.

The V gene is TRBV2, the J gene TRBJ1-4; tentative D call: TRBD1 (5 bases). V was cut by 0 bases and J by 11 bases, with 13 bases left in between. Germline-derived CDR1 and CDR2 are SNHLY and FYNNEI. This CDR3 contains 14 residues. The CDR3 loop reads CASSEAGPPGKLFF. CDR3 sequence (DNA): TGTGCCAGCAGTGAAGCGGGGCCCCCTGGCAAACTGTTTTTT.

The chain recombines TRBV7-2 with TRBJ1-1; no clear D. The germline V and J ends were trimmed by 5 bases and 3 bases, with 16 bases remaining between them. From germline, CDR1 is SGHTA and CDR2 FQGNSA. The CDR3 totals 15 residues. Here the CDR3 reads CASSPSSGVDTEAFF. The CDR3 DNA reads TGTGCCAGCAGCCCTAGTAGCGGGGTGGACACTGAAGCTTTCTTT.

There are a few counts of this clone. The chain combines TRBV7-2 with TRBJ2-1, with no clear D. The CDR3 length is 13 residues. Trimming took off 2 bases at V and 5 bases at J, with 7 bases between the two ends. Germline lookup yields CDR1 SGHTA and CDR2 FQGNSA. The CDR3 region has the DNA TGTGCCAGCAGCTTATCCAGAAACAATGAGCAGTTCTTC. It encodes CASSLSRNNEQFF.